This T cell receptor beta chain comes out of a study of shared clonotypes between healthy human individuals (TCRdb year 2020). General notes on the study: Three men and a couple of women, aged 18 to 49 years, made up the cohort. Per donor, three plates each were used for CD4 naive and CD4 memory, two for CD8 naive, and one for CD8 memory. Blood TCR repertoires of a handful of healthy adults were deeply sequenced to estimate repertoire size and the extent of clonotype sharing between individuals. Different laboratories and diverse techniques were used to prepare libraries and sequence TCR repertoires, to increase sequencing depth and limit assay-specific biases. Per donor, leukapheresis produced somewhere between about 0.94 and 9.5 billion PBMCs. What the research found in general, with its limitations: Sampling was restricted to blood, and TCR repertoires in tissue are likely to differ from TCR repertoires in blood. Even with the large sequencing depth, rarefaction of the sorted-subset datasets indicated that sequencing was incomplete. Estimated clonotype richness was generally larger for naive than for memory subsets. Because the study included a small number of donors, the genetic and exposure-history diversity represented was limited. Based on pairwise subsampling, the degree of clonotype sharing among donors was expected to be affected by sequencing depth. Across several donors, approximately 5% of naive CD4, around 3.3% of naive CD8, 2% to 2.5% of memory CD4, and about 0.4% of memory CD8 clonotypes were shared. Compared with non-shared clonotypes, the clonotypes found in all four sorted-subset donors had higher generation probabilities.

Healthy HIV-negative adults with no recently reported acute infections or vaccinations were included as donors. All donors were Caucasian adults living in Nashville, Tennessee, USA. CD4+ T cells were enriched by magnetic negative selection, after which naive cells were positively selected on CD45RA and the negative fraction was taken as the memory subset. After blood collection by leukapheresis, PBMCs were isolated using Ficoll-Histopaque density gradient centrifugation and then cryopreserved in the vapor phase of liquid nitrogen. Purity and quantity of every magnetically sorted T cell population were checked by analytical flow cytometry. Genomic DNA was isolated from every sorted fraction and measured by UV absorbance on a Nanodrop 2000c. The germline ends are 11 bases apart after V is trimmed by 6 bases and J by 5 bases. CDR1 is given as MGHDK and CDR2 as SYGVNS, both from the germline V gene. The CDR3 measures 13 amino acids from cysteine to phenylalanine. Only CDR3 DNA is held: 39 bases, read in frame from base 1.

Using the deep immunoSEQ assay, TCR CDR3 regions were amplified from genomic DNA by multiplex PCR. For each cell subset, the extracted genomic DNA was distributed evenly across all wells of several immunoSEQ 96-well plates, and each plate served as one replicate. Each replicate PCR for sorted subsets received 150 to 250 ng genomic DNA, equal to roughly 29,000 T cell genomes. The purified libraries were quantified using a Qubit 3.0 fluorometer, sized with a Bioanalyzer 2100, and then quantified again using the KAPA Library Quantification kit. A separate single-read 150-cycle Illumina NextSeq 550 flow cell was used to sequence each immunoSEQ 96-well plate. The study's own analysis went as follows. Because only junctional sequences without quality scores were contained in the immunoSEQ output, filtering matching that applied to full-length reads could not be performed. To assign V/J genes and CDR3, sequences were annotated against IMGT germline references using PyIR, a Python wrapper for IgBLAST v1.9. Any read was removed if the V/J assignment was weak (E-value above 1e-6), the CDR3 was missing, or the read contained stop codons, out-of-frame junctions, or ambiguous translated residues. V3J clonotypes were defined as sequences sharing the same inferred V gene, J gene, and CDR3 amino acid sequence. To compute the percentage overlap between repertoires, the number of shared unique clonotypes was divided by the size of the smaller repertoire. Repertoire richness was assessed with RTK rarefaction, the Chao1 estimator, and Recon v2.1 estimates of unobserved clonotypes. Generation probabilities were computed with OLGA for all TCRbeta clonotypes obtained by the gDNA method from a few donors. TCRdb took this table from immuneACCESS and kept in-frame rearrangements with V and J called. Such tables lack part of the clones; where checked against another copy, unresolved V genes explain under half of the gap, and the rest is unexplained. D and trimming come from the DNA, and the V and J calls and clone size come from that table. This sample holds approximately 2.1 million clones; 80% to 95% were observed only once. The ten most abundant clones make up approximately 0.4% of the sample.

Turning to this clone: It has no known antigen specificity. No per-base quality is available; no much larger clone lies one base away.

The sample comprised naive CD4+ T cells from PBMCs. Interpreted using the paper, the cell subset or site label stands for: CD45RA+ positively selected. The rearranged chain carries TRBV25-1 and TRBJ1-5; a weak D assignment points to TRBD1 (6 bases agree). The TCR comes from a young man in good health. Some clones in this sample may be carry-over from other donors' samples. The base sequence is TGTGCCAGCAGAGGGGGTGGGCATCAGCCCCAGCATTTT. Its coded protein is CASRGGGHQPQHF.